The source of this T cell receptor beta chain is a study of CD8+ T cells in alopecia areata. Treatment described: oral pan-JAK inhibitor, 5-10 mg twice daily. Study-wide points: Persistence of many expanded lesional clones was seen in scalp and blood during tofacitinib.

This clone was seen only a few times. Its antigen is undetermined. Extraction and reverse transcription of RNA yielded cDNA as the sequencing template. Using immunoSEQ multiplex PCR, the repertoire was profiled, and TCRdb retains in-frame clones only, with some absent. The sample has a few hundred thousand clones, roughly two fifths seen once. The CDR3 has 16 amino acids. Germline V gene data show CDR1 as MDHEN and CDR2 as SYDVKM. V was clipped by 2 bases and J by 6 bases; unmatched bases: 7. The input for sequencing was CD4+ T cells sorted from blood, taken at approximately week 30, from a patient treated with tofacitinib. The chain recombines TRBV28 with TRBJ2-2, with 9 bases aligning to TRBD2. The source of this sequence is a human donor with alopecia areata. CDR3 sequence (DNA): TGTGCCAGCAGTTTAGGGGCTAGCGGGAAATCCGGGGAGCTGTTTTTT. This encodes CASSLGASGKSGELFF. The variable domain in full, with the rest retrieved from reference TRBV28 and TRBJ2-2, is DVKVTQSSRYLVKRTGEKVFLECVQDMDHENMFWYRQDPGLGLRLIYFSYDVKMKEKGDIPEGYSVSREKKERFSLILESASTNQTSMYLCASSLGASGKSGELFFGEGSRLTVL.